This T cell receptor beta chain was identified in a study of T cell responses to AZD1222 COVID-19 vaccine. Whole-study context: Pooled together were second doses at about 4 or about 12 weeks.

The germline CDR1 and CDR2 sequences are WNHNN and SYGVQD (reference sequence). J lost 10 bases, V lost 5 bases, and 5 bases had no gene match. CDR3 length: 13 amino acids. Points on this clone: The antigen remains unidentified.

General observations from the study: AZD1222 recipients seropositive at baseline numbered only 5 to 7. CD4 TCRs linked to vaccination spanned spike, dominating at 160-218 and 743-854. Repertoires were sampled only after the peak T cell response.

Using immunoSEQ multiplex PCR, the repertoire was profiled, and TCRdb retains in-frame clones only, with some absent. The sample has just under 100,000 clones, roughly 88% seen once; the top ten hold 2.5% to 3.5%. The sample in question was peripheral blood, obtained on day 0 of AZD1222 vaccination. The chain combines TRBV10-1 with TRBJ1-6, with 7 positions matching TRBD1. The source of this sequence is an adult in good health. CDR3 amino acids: CASSLDRASPLHF. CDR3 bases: TGCGCCAGCAGTCTCGACAGGGCCTCACCCCTCCACTTT.